The present T cell receptor beta chain was sequenced within a study of shared clonotypes between healthy human individuals. Germline CDR1 MGHDK, CDR2 SYGVNS. Trimming shortened V by 0 bases and J by 6 bases, and 8 bases separated the two germline ends. This CDR3 is built from 13 residues. Sequencing was performed with immunoSEQ multiplex PCR; in TCRdb, only in-frame clones are kept and a portion is missing. The top ten hold 0.35% to 0.5% of the sample, which has a few million clones, about 92% seen once. The TCR originated in a man aged 18 to 29 in good health. Some clones in this sample may be carry-over from other donors' samples. The sample consisted of naive CD4+ T cells from PBMCs. The subset: CD45RA+ positively selected. The gene calls are TRBV25-1 and TRBJ1-1, with no clear D. The CDR3 sequence: CASSEYRWAEAFF. For the CDR3, the DNA is TGTGCCAGCAGTGAATATCGTTGGGCTGAAGCTTTCTTT.